This T cell receptor (beta chain) is from a study of OX40 agonist ivuxolimab in advanced cancers. Some clones are missing from TCRdb's copy, which holds only in-frame ones; the method was immunoSEQ multiplex PCR. The sample lists 55,000 to 80,000 clones, 81% seen once, with roughly 1% in the top ten. The CDR3 consists of 12 residues. Germline CDR1 is LNHDA and CDR2 is SQIVND (reference sequence). V lost 6 bases and J 5 bases, leaving 11 bases between the germline ends. The source is an adult with an advanced solid tumor such as melanoma, head and neck, liver or kidney cancer. The sample consisted of CD4+ or CD8+ T cells sorted from blood, taken in a trial of the OX40 agonist ivuxolimab. The rearrangement uses TRBV19 and TRBJ2-7; D not certain. Written as DNA, the CDR3 is TGTGCCAGTAGCGGGCGAAGAGACGAGCAGTACTTC. Translating gives CASSGRRDEQYF. Looking up the rest from reference TRBV19 and TRBJ2-7 gives the full variable domain: DGGITQSPKYLFRKEGQNVTLSCEQNLNHDAMYWYRQDPGQGLRLIYYSQIVNDFQKGDIAEGYSVSREKKESFPLTVTSAQKNPTAFYLCASSGRRDEQYFGPGTRLTVT.